One sample yielded the 11 T cell receptor beta chains listed below, sequenced in a study of T-cell memory formation after mild COVID-19. TCRdb ran MiXCR on the 5' RACE reads and lists one entry per CDR3 protein. In the table there are 300,000 to 400,000 distinct CDR3 sequences, roughly 15% of which are singletons. The material sequenced was PBMCs or a T cell subset sorted from them (not recorded which). The receptor set was obtained from a man between 18 and 29 years old who had mild COVID-19 (a few samples of this study predate the infection). Cell type and time point are not known.

The V call is TRBV6-2 or TRBV6-3, the J call TRBJ1-6; D unresolved. Between the trimmed V and J ends, which lost 6 bases and 0 bases, there was a span of 6 bases. The CDR3 loop spans 14 amino acids. Germline CDR1 reads MNHEY; CDR2 reads SVGEGT. CDR3 DNA sequence: TGTGCCAGCAGGCCCTTCTCCTATAATTCACCCCTCCACTTT. Amino acids: CASRPFSYNSPLHF.

The table lists this clonotype with a few counts. The J gene is TRBJ1-1, the V gene TRBV20-1; a weak D match, TRBD1 (6 bases). The CDR3 extends over 15 amino acids. Trimming removed 3 bases at V and 3 bases at J, with 17 bases between. Germline CDR1 is DFQATT and CDR2 is SNEGSKA (reference sequence). CDR3 region: CSARRGGFVDTEAFF. CDR3 DNA sequence: TGCAGTGCTAGGCGAGGGGGTTTCGTCGACACTGAAGCTTTCTTT.

The CDR3 reads CASSDSYYGYTF. For the CDR3, the DNA is TGTGCCAGCAGCGACAGCTACTATGGCTACACCTTC. The chain couples TRBV6-2 or TRBV6-3 to TRBJ1-2; a possible D gene is TRBD1 (5 bases). Trimming took off 6 bases at V and 3 bases at J, with 8 bases between the two ends. Per germline, CDR1 MNHEY and CDR2 SVGEGT. This CDR3 is 12 amino acids long.

This clonotype qualifies as medium-sized. The V gene is TRBV27, the J gene TRBJ1-6; D is possibly TRBD1 (5 bases). The V end was cut by 10 bases, the J end by 0 bases, with 13 bases between. This CDR3 spans 15 amino acids. Per germline, CDR1 MNHEY and CDR2 SMNVEV (reference sequence). The chain's CDR3 is CATGGKASYNSPLHF. The CDR3, as DNA: TGTGCCACGGGGGGGAAAGCCTCCTATAATTCACCCCTCCACTTT.

V usage is TRBV7-9 and J usage is TRBJ2-5, with 8 bases aligning to TRBD1. CDR3 length: 17 amino acids. Germline loops: CDR1 SEHNR, CDR2 FQNEAQ (reference sequence). J gave up 5 bases and V 8 bases, and 19 bases lay outside the gene matches. The CDR3 sequence: CASYPTLSGTGWETQYF. Here the CDR3 DNA reads TGTGCCAGCTATCCTACCCTCTCCGGGACAGGCTGGGAGACCCAGTACTTC.

This rearrangement joins TRBV29-1 to TRBJ1-1; TRBD1 might be the D (6 bases). Trimming took off 7 bases at V and 4 bases at J, with 16 bases between the two ends. CDR1 and CDR2 from the germline V gene are SQVTM and ANQGSEA. This CDR3 is built from 13 residues. CDR3 coding DNA: TGCAGCGCCCTGTGGGGGGCGGGCACTGAAGCTTTCTTT. Amino acids: CSALWGAGTEAFF.

The J gene is TRBJ2-1, the V gene TRBV5-1; TRBD1 agrees at 9 bases. Germline assignment: CDR1 SGHRS and CDR2 YFSETQ. Trimming cost V 4 bases and J 10 bases; bases outside gene matches: 9. The length of the CDR3 is 14 residues. The CDR3 here is CASSPGQGLDEQFF. The CDR3 DNA follows: TGCGCCAGCAGCCCGGGACAGGGCTTAGACGAGCAGTTCTTC. The full variable domain, in which reference TRBV5-1 and TRBJ2-1 provide the parts outside the CDR3, is KAGVTQTPRYLIKTRGQQVTLSCSPISGHRSVSWYQQTPGQGLQFLFEYFSETQRNKGNFPGRFSGRQFSNSRSEMNVSTLELGDSALYLCASSPGQGLDEQFFGPGTRLTVL.

This clonotype was observed a handful of times. The chain has TRBV6-2 or TRBV6-3 and TRBJ2-1; 9 bases match TRBD1. CDR3 size: 15 residues. V shed 8 bases, J shed 8 bases, and the junction held 13 bases outside the gene matches. Germline V gene sequence: CDR1 MNHEY, CDR2 SVGEGT. The CDR3, as DNA: TGTGCCAGCCGACAGGGACAGGGAAAAGTCGATGAGCAGTTCTTC. Translated: CASRQGQGKVDEQFF.

The rearrangement uses TRBV4-1 and TRBJ2-1; 9 nucleotides align to TRBD2. The V and J ends lost 0 bases and 5 bases, in that order; junction bases with no gene match: 8. In germline, CDR1 is MGHRA, CDR2 YSYEKL. The CDR3 is 17 amino acids. The CDR3 DNA follows: TGCGCCAGCAGCCAAGAAGGTTCGCTAGCGGGGAACAATGAGCAGTTCTTC. Protein: CASSQEGSLAGNNEQFF.

This clonotype was detected ten times or more. The V gene is TRBV6-2 or TRBV6-3, the J gene TRBJ2-7, with D possibly being TRBD2 (5 bases). CDR1 and CDR2 (germline): MNHEY, SVGEGT. This CDR3 comprises 14 residues. Trimming took off 5 bases at V and 5 bases at J, with 16 bases between the two ends. The CDR3 DNA follows: TGTGCCAGCAGTCCACGGGGTTGGAGGAACGAGCAGTACGTC. Translating it yields CASSPRGWRNEQYV.

This clonotype was seen at least ten times. The V and J genes are TRBV7-9 and TRBJ1-1; tentative D call: TRBD1 (5 bases). Germline CDR1 and CDR2: SEHNR and FQNEAQ (reference sequence). V dropped 2 bases and J dropped 6 bases, with 16 bases sitting between them. The CDR3 is 15 residues long. This CDR3 reads CASSLTVSGIPEAFF. The DNA for the CDR3 is TGTGCCAGCAGCTTAACGGTCTCAGGGATACCTGAAGCTTTCTTT.